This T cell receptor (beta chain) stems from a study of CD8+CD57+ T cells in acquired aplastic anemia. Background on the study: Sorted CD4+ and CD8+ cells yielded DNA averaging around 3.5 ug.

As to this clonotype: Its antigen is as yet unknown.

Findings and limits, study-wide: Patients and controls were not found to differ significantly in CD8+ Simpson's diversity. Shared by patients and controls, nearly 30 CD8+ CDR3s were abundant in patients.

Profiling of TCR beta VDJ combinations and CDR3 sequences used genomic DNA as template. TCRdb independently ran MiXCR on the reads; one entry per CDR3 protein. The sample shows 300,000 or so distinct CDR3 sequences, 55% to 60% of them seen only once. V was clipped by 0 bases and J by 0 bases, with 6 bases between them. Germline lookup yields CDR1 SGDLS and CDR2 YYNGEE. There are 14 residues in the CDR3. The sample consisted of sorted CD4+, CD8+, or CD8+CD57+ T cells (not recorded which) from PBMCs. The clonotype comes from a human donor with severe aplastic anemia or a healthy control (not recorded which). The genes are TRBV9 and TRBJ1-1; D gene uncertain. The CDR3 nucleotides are TGTGCCAGCAGCGTAGCAGACATGAACACTGAAGCTTTCTTT. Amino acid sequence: CASSVADMNTEAFF. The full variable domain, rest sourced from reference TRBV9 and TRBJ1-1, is DSGVTQTPKHLITATGQRVTLRCSPRSGDLSVYWYQQSLDQGLQFLIQYYNGEERAKGNILERFSAQQFPDLHSELNLSSLELGDSALYFCASSVADMNTEAFFGQGTRLTVV.